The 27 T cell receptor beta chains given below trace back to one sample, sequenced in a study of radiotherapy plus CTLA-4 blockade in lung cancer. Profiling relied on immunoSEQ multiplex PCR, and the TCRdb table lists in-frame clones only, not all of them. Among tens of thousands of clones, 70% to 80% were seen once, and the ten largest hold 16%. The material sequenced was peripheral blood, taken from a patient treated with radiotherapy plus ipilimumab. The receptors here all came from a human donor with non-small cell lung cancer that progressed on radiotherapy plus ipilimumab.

The CDR3 coding sequence is TGCAGCGTTGATGGGCAGTTTGCTGAAGCTTTCTTT. Protein: CSVDGQFAEAFF. The genes are TRBV29-1 and TRBJ1-1; D remains unclear. The length of the CDR3 is 12 residues. In germline, CDR1 is SQVTM, CDR2 ANQGSEA. V lost 3 bases and J 6 bases, leaving 11 bases between the germline ends.

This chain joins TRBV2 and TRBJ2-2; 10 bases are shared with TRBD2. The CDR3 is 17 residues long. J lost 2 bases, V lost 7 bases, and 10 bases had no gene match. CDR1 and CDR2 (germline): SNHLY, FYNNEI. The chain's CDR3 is CASKWKREGSNTGELFF. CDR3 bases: TGTGCCAGCAAGTGGAAGCGGGAGGGATCTAACACCGGGGAGCTGTTTTTT.

CDR3 protein: CASSAIGTEAFF. The CDR3, as DNA: TGTGCCAGCAGCGCGATTGGGACTGAAGCTTTCTTT. The chain employs TRBV28 and TRBJ1-1; no clear D. V lost 6 bases and J 5 bases, leaving 10 bases between the germline ends. The CDR3 contains 12 residues. The germline gives CDR1 MDHEN, CDR2 SYDVKM.

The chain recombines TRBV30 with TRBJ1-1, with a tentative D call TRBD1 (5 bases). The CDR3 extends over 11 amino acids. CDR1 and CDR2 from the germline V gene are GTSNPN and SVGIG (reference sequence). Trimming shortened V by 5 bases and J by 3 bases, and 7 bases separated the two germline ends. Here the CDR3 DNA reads TGTGCCTGGGGACACTACACTGAAGCTTTCTTT. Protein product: CAWGHYTEAFF.

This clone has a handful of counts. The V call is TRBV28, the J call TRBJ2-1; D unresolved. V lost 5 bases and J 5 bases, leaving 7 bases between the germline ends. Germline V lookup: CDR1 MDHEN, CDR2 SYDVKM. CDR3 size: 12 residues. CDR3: CASSADDNEQFF. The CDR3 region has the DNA TGTGCCAGCAGTGCGGATGACAATGAGCAGTTCTTC.

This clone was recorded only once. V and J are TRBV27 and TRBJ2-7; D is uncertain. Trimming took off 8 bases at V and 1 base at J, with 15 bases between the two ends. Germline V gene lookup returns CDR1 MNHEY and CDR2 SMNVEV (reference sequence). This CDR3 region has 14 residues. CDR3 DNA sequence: TGTGCCAGCTCCCCTACCGGGTCGTCCTACGAGCAGTACTTC. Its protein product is CASSPTGSSYEQYF.

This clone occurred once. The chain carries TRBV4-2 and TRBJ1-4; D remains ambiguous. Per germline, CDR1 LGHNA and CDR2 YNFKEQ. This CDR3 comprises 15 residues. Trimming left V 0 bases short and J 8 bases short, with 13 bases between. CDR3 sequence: CASSQEGAYEEKLFF. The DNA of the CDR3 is TGTGCCAGCAGCCAAGAGGGTGCATACGAGGAAAAACTGTTTTTT.

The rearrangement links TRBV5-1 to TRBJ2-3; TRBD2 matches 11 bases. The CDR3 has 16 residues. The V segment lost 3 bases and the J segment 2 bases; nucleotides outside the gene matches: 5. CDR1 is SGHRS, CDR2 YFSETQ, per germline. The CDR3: CASSYLAGGNTDTQYF. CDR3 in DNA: TGCGCCAGCAGCTACTTAGCGGGAGGGAACACAGATACGCAGTATTTT.

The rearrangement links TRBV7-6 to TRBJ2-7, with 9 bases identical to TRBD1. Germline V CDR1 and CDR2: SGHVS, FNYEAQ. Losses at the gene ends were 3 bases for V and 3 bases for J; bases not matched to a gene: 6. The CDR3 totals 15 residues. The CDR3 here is CASSLGGTGFYEQYF. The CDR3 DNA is TGTGCCAGCAGCTTGGGTGGGACAGGGTTCTACGAGCAGTACTTC.

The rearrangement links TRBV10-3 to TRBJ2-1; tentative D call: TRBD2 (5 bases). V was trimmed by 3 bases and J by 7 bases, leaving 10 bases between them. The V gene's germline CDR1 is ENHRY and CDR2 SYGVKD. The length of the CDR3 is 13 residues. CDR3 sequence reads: CAISDLRGNEQFF. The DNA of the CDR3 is TGTGCCATCAGTGATCTCCGGGGAAATGAGCAGTTCTTC.

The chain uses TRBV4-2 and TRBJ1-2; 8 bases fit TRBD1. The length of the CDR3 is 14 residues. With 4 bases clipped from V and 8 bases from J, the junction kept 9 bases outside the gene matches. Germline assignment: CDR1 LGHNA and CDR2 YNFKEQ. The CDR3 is CASSPTRTGKGYTF. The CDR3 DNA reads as TGTGCCAGCAGCCCTACCCGGACAGGGAAAGGCTACACCTTC.

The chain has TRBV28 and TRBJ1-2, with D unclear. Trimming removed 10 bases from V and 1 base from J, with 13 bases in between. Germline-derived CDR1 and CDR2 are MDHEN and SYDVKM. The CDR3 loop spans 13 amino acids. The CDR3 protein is CANYDGRNYGYTF. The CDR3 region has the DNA TGTGCCAACTATGACGGACGTAACTATGGCTACACCTTC.

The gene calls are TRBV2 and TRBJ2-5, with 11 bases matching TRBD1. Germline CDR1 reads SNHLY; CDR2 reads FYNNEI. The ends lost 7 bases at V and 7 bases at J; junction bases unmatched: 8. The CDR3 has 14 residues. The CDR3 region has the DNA TGTGCCAGCAAGAGGACAGGGGGCGAGGGGACCCAGTACTTC. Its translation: CASKRTGGEGTQYF.

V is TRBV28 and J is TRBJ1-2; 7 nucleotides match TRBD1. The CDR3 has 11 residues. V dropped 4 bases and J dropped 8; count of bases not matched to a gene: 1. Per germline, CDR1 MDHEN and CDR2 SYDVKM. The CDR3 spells CASSSTGGYTF. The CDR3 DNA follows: TGTGCCAGCAGTTCGACAGGGGGCTACACCTTC.

The CDR3 sequence: CASSQYQENTEAFF. The CDR3 coding sequence is TGCGCCAGCAGCCAATACCAGGAGAACACTGAAGCTTTCTTT. The chain is built from TRBV4-3 and TRBJ1-1; the D is unclear. CDR1 LGHNA and CDR2 YSLEER come from the germline V gene. CDR3 size: 14 residues. Trimming cost V 2 bases and J 1 base, with 8 bases left between them.

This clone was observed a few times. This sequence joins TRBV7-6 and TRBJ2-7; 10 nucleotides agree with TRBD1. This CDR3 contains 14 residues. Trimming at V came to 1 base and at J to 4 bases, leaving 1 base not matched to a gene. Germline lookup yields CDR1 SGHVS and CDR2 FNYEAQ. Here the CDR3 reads CASSLGGQGYEQYF. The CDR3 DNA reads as TGTGCCAGCAGCTTAGGGGGACAGGGGTACGAGCAGTACTTC. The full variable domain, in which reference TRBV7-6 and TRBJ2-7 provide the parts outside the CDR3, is GAGVSQSPRYKVTKRGQDVALRCDPISGHVSLYWYRQALGQGPEFLTYFNYEAQQDKSGLPNDRFSAERPEGSISTLTIQRTEQRDSAMYRCASSLGGQGYEQYFGPGTRLTVT.

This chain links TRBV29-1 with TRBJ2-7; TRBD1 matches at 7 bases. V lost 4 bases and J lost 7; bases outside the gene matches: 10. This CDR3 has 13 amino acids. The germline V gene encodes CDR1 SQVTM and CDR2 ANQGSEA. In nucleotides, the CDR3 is TGCAGCGTTGGGCCGGAGACAGGGATTGAGCAGTACTTC. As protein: CSVGPETGIEQYF.

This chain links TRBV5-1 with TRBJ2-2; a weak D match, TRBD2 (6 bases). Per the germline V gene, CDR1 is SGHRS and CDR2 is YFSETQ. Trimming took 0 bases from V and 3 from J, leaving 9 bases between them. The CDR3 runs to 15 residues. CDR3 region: CASSLAGGDTGELFF. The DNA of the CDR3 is TGCGCCAGCAGCTTGGCCGGAGGGGACACCGGGGAGCTGTTTTTT.

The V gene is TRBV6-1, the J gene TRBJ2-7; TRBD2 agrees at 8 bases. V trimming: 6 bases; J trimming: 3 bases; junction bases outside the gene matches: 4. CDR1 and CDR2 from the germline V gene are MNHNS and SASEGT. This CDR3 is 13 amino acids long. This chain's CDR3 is CASSGRGDYEQYF. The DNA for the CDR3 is TGTGCCAGCAGCGGGAGGGGGGACTACGAGCAGTACTTC.

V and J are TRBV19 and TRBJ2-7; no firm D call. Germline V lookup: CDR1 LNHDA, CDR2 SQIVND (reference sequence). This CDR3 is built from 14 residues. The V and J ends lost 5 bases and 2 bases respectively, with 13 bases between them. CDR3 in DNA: TGTGCCAGTAGTGTGGCGCTCCTTACCTACGAGCAGTACTTC. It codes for CASSVALLTYEQYF.

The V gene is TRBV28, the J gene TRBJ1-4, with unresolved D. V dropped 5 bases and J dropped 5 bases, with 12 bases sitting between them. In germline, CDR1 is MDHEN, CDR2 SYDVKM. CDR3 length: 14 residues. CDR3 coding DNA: TGTGCCAGCAGTCCCCAGGCTTTCAATGAAAAACTGTTTTTT. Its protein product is CASSPQAFNEKLFF.

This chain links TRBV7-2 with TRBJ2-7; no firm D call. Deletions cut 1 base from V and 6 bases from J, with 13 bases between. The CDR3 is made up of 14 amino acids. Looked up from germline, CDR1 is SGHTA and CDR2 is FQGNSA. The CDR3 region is CASSLGPAVGEQYF. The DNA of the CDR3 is TGTGCCAGCAGCTTAGGGCCCGCGGTGGGCGAGCAGTACTTC.

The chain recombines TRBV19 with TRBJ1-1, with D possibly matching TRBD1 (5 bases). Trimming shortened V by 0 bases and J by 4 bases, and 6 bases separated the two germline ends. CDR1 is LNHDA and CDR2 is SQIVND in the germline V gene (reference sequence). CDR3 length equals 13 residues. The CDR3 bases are TGTGCCAGTAGTATAGAAGGGGTCACTGAAGCTTTCTTT. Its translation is CASSIEGVTEAFF.

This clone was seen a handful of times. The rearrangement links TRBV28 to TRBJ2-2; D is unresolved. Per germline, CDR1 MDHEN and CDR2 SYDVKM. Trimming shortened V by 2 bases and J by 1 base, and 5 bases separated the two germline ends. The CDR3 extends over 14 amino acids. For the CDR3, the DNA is TGTGCCAGCAGTTTAACCCTGAACACCGGGGAGCTGTTTTTT. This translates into CASSLTLNTGELFF.

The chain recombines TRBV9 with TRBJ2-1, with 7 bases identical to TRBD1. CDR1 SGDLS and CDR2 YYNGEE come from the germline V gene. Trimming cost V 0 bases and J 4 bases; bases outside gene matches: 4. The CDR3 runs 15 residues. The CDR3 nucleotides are TGTGCCAGCAGCGTAGGGCAGGGGGAATACAATGAGCAGTTCTTC. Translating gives CASSVGQGEYNEQFF.

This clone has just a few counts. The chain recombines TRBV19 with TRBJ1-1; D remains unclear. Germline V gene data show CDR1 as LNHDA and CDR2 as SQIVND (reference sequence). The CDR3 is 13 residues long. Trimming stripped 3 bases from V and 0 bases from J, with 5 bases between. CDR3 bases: TGTGCCAGTAGTATGACGGTGAACACTGAAGCTTTCTTT. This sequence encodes CASSMTVNTEAFF.

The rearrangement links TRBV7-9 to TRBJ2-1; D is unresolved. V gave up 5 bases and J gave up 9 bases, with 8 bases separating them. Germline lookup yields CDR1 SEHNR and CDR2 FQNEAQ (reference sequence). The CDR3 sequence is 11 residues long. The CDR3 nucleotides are TGTGCCAGCAGCAGAGTCTTTGAGCAGTTCTTC. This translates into CASSRVFEQFF.